This T cell receptor beta chain was observed in a study of graft-versus-host responses after intestinal transplantation. General observations from the study: GvH clones turned up in recipient marrow; some had shown up first in ileum or blood. Peak circulating GvH clone levels tracked with early post-transplant HvG declines. High graft-versus-host to host-versus-graft clonal ratios were seen in allografts of patients with graft-donor T cell macrochimerism.

This CDR3 has 15 amino acids. Trimming at V came to 5 bases and at J to 3 bases, leaving 8 bases not matched to a gene. Germline CDR1 is MNHEY and CDR2 is SVGAGI. Turning to this clone: The target antigen is unknown.

Sequencing used immunoSEQ multiplex PCR; TCRdb keeps in-frame clones, though not all of them. The data hold about 97,000 clones, with roughly 90% observed a single time. The gene calls are TRBV6-5 and TRBJ1-1, with 8 bases aligning to TRBD1. The source is a human patient who received an intestinal transplant, so some T cells may come from the graft donor. Here the sequenced sample was PBMCs, taken about 440 days after intestinal transplant. CDR3 coding DNA: TGTGCCAGCAGTCTCTACCTGGACAGGGACACTGAAGCTTTCTTT. As protein: CASSLYLDRDTEAFF.